This T cell receptor (beta chain) is from a study of molecular identifiers for immune sequencing clone quantification. Naive CD8 libraries used about 20,000 to 1,100,000 sorted cells and 10%, 30% or 50% RNA. Study observations and caveats: Researchers reportedly could pick up spiked Jurkat TCR RNA from one cell mixed into some 1 million naive cells. Clones above 20 RNA copies contained over 98% of effector molecules but under 1% of naive ones.

Bulk TCR libraries were made with methods that had been previously described and with listed TCR primers. MiXCR, applied by TCRdb to the PCR reads, yields one record per CDR3 protein. The profile covers approximately 550,000 distinct CDR3 sequences, with around 21% appearing a single time and about 0.8% taken by the ten largest. A word on this clonotype: Its antigen is still unknown.

Germline V gene data show CDR1 as LNHDA and CDR2 as SQIVND (reference sequence). Trimming took off 3 bases at V and 2 bases at J, with 11 bases between the two ends. The CDR3 loop spans 15 amino acids. The rearrangement uses TRBV19 and TRBJ2-1; either TRBD1 or TRBD2 may fit D (5 bases each). The sample taken for sequencing was naive CD8+ T cells from blood, with Jurkat cell RNA spiked in. Described subset: FACS-sorted CD8+CD4-CCR7+CD45RA+ naive T cells. This TCR was recovered from a human donor in good health. Some libraries in this study had Jurkat cell RNA spiked in. The CDR3 coding sequence is TGTGCCAGTAGTATTCTTGGGGACCCCTACAATGAGCAGTTCTTC. Its protein is CASSILGDPYNEQFF.